This T cell receptor (beta chain) was captured in a study of blood T cell repertoires in COVID-19. Study-level background: Whether acute or convalescent, the COVID-19 samples came from the United States, Italy and Spain.

Clones were sequenced by immunoSEQ multiplex PCR, and TCRdb holds only the in-frame ones, with some missing. The sample has under 300,000 clones; about 83% are singletons. V lost 2 bases, J lost 0 bases, and 7 bases stayed unmatched. This CDR3 is built from 17 residues. Germline CDR1 reads MGHRA; CDR2 reads YSYEKL. This clone was counted once. This sequence joins TRBV4-1 and TRBJ2-4; 7 nucleotides line up with TRBD1. The clonotype was recovered from a man between 50 and 59 years old with acute or convalescent COVID-19. The specimen sequenced was peripheral blood. The chain's CDR3 is CASSQRLRGLAKNIQYF. The CDR3 nucleotides are TGCGCCAGCAGCCAAAGACTCAGGGGGTTAGCCAAAAACATTCAGTACTTC.